The 10 T cell receptor beta chains below were found in one sample sequenced in a study of blood T cells in healthy people across ages. Alongside a J-beta primer mix, a sample-barcoded 5' primer served in a second PCR lasting roughly 6 to 12 cycles. TCRdb reanalysed the 5' RACE reads using MiXCR and keeps one entry per CDR3 protein. The sample lists approximately 2,000,000 distinct CDR3 sequences; about 39% were seen once. The sequencing input was blood. All receptors derive from a human donor in good health.

This clonotype has only a few counts. The V and J genes are TRBV28 and TRBJ1-5, with a weak D call TRBD1 (6 bases). V lost 7 bases, J lost 10 bases, and 26 bases lay in between. CDR1 is MDHEN, CDR2 SYDVKM, per germline. This CDR3 is 16 amino acids long. The CDR3 sequence: CASTGGGMSRFRPQHF. The DNA of the CDR3 is TGTGCCAGCACCGGGGGGGGCATGAGCAGGTTTCGACCCCAGCATTTT.

The chain links TRBV13 to TRBJ2-5, with TRBD2 matching over 10 bases. CDR1 PRHDT and CDR2 FYEKMQ come from the germline V gene (reference sequence). The length of the CDR3 is 13 residues. The ends lost 3 bases at V and 12 bases at J; junction bases unmatched: 7. The CDR3 DNA reads TGTGCCAGCAGCTTTGGGACTAGCGTCTCTAAGTACTTC. Residues: CASSFGTSVSKYF.

J is TRBJ1-5 and V is TRBV20-1; D gene uncertain. V was trimmed by 7 bases and J by 0 bases, leaving 10 bases between them. The CDR3 loop spans 13 amino acids. The germline CDR1 and CDR2 sequences are DFQATT and SNEGSKA (reference sequence). The CDR3 protein is CSVEGSSNQPQHF. Here the CDR3 DNA reads TGCAGTGTGGAAGGTTCTAGCAATCAGCCCCAGCATTTT.

V and J are TRBV20-1 and TRBJ2-5, with D maybe TRBD2 (6 bases). Germline V gene lookup returns CDR1 DFQATT and CDR2 SNEGSKA (reference sequence). The CDR3 covers 16 residues. The germline V and J ends were trimmed by 0 bases and 2 bases, with 16 bases remaining between them. This chain's CDR3 is CSARDYLAPSQETQYF. The DNA of the CDR3 is TGCAGTGCTAGAGATTATCTAGCGCCTTCTCAAGAGACCCAGTACTTC.

This clonotype was detected only a few times. The chain joins TRBV20-1 to TRBJ1-2; D is perhaps TRBD1 (6 bases). Germline loops: CDR1 DFQATT, CDR2 SNEGSKA (reference sequence). The V end lost 2 bases, the J end lost 2 bases, and 18 bases lay between the germline ends. The CDR3 sequence is 16 residues long. CDR3 sequence: CSARPLQGLRNYGYTF. DNA for the CDR3: TGCAGTGCTAGACCCTTACAGGGATTGAGGAACTATGGCTACACCTTC.

V is TRBV4-3 and J is TRBJ2-4; 7 bases fit TRBD1. The DNA matches TRBJ2-7 better at its end, which makes the J call doubtful. This CDR3 has 16 amino acids. Germline assignment: CDR1 LGHNA and CDR2 YSLEER. In nucleotides, the CDR3 is TGCGCCAGCAGCCATGGTGCCGGGACAGACACATACGAGCAGTACTTC. This encodes CASSHGAGTDTYEQYF.

The sample holds many counts of this clonotype. This CDR3 is CASSRREGGYGSGANVLTF. The CDR3 DNA reads as TGCGCCAGCAGCCGCCGAGAAGGGGGGTACGGGTCTGGGGCCAACGTCCTGACTTTC. This chain joins TRBV4-3 and TRBJ2-6; D assignment may be TRBD1 or TRBD2 (6 bases each). The CDR3 runs to 19 residues. V lost 4 bases, J lost 1 base, and 20 bases lay in between. CDR1 is LGHNA, CDR2 YSLEER, per germline.

J is TRBJ2-4 and V is TRBV20-1, with 13 bases lining up with TRBD2. This CDR3 comprises 14 residues. The germline V gene encodes CDR1 DFQATT and CDR2 SNEGSKA (reference sequence). The V and J ends lost 5 bases and 8 bases, in that order; junction bases with no gene match: 6. The CDR3 region has the DNA TGCAGTGCTGGAACTAGCGGGGGGGTGGACATTCAGTACTTC. Translating gives CSAGTSGGVDIQYF.

This chain joins TRBV18 and TRBJ2-1, with a weak D call TRBD2 (6 bases). CDR1 is KGHSH, CDR2 LQKENI, per germline. Trimming removed 4 bases from V and 0 bases from J, with 13 bases in between. This CDR3 contains 16 residues. CDR3 region: CASSQVAVSSYNEQFF. As DNA, the CDR3 is TGTGCCAGCTCACAAGTAGCGGTTAGCTCCTACAATGAGCAGTTCTTC.

This chain connects TRBV5-1 to TRBJ2-5, with no clear D. The germline gives CDR1 SGHRS, CDR2 YFSETQ. V was shortened by 3 bases and J by 1 base, with 10 bases between the two germline ends. CDR3 length: 14 amino acids. Here the CDR3 reads CASSSHPVQETQYF. Written as DNA, the CDR3 is TGCGCCAGCAGCTCGCATCCCGTCCAAGAGACCCAGTACTTC.